This paragraph covers one T cell receptor (beta chain) sequence. In the original workflow: Nucleated cell counts were estimated from reference gene primer amplification. Here immunoSEQ multiplex PCR was the method, and the copy in TCRdb shows in-frame clones only, minus some. The V and J calls and the clone size are those of that table, but D and trimming were determined from the DNA. The sample contains 90,000 to 120,000 clones, 65% to 80% of which appear only once. The data originate from a study of blood T cell repertoires in COVID-19. Background on the study: Collection of acute and convalescent COVID-19 samples took place in the United States, Italy and Spain. T cells, B-cell-depleted T cells, or PBMCs provided the cDNA or gDNA that served as material.

This CDR3 region has 16 residues. The junction had 9 bases not matched to a gene; V was cut back by 3 bases and J by 4 bases. Per germline, CDR1 SGHVS and CDR2 FQNEAQ. The receptor was isolated from a man aged 65-85 years with acute or convalescent COVID-19. V gene TRBV7-8 combines with J gene TRBJ1-2; 9 bases match TRBD1. What was sequenced was peripheral blood. CDR3 region: CASSFGGDRAIYGYTF. The CDR3 region has the DNA TGTGCCAGCAGCTTCGGGGGGGACAGGGCGATCTATGGCTACACCTTC.